This T cell receptor (beta chain) was sequenced during a study of blood T cell repertoires in COVID-19. The CDR3 runs to 15 residues. Repertoires were generated with immunoSEQ multiplex PCR, while TCRdb's copy carries only in-frame clones and drops some. The data contain roughly 40,000 clones, about 88% of them singletons. The sequenced sample was peripheral blood. This chain joins TRBV12-1 and TRBJ1-2; the table assigns TRBD1, which was not confirmed against the DNA. TRBV12-1 is tagged as a pseudogene. The clonotype originates from a human donor in a cohort sampled during active COVID-19. CDR3 nucleotide sequence: TGTGCCAGCAGCATTCCGGGACACCCTAACTATGGCTACACCTTC. Amino acids: CASSIPGHPNYGYTF.